This T cell receptor beta chain came from a study of T cell responses to AZD1222 COVID-19 vaccine (TCRdb year 2021). General notes on the study: TCR sequencing was performed for roughly 250 trial participants, of whom 200 to 220 were given two doses of AZD1222 and 26 were given two doses of MenACWY control vaccine. Trial participants were enrolled by age into subgroups of 18-55, 56-69 and 70-plus years, and about 150, 27 and 61 TCR-sequenced participants, respectively, were included in these subgroups. The investigation overall reported the following: In the small 56-69-year group, the increase in depth fell short of significance, most likely because of low power. Nearly half of unique spike-specific TCRs reportedly recognized epitopes outside regions mutated in the B.1.351 and B.1.1.7 variants. Conclusions about previously exposed vaccinees are limited because only six or seven AZD1222 recipients were SARS-CoV-2 seropositive at baseline. Because no day 14 peak-response samples were available, the repertoires could be characterized only after the peak T cell response. Participants were mostly white British and included more females than males, and it was suggested by the authors that clonal diversity may have been underestimated. After two AZD1222 doses, spike-specific TCR breadth and depth were significantly higher than at day 0 and than in MenACWY recipients. The whole spike protein was spanned by vaccine-associated CD4 TCRs, and dominant responses were seen in regions 160-218 and 743-854.

The CDR3 regions of human TCRbeta chains were analyzed by immunosequencing. The authors processed their data as follows. TCRs in the repertoires were compared against a reference library of SARS-CoV-2-specific TCRs that had been generated with the MIRA antigen-specificity platform. Breadth meant the fraction of unique TCRs that were SARS-CoV-2-associated, whereas depth meant the fraction of total T cells that were SARS-CoV-2-associated. Using the MIRA data, each spike-specific TCR was assigned both to the spike region to which the TCR was reactive and to a CD4 or CD8 class. Log10-transformed breadth and depth values were compared by one-way ANOVA with Sidak's multiple comparisons tests. Held by TCRdb, this immuneACCESS table contains in-frame sequences only and omits some clones. Under half of the omission traces to an unresolved V gene where checked; the cause of the rest is unknown. That table furnishes V, J and clone size, whereas the DNA furnished D and trimming. Present in this sample are 140,000 or so clones, approximately 91% of which were seen just once. Around 2.1% of the sample is taken by the ten largest.

Relative to germline, V is 0 bases shorter and J is 6 bases shorter, with 12 bases between their ends. The germline V gene gives CDR1 as ENHRY and CDR2 as SYGVKD. Its CDR3 holds 15 amino acids, cysteine through phenylalanine. Only the CDR3 portion is preserved as DNA: 45 bases, with reading frame beginning at the first base. To note about this clone: This clone's antigen is unknown. No qualities accompany the bases; no much larger clone lies one base away.

What this sample's time point label stands for: about 28 days (+/-7) after the second vaccine dose. AZD1222 recipients whose second dose came at about 4 weeks and those whose second dose came at about 12 weeks were combined into one group, since spike-specific TCR depth and breadth did not differ between the two schedules. The vaccinee samples were drawn from two UK trials, COV001 and COV002, one of which was a single-blind randomized controlled phase 2/3 trial testing AZD1222 (ChAdOx1 nCoV-19) in healthy adults. Trial participant PBMC samples were collected at day 0 and day 28 after the second dose for TCRbeta chain sequencing.

The clonotype originates from an adult who received the AZD1222 COVID-19 vaccine. This specimen was peripheral blood, taken 28 days after the second AZD1222 dose. The chain is encoded by TRBV10-3 joined to TRBJ1-5; TRBD1 could be the D gene, as 5 bases match. The CDR3: CAISESTMGVQPQHF. The DNA reads as follows: TGTGCCATCAGTGAGTCGACAATGGGGGTTCAGCCCCAGCATTTT.